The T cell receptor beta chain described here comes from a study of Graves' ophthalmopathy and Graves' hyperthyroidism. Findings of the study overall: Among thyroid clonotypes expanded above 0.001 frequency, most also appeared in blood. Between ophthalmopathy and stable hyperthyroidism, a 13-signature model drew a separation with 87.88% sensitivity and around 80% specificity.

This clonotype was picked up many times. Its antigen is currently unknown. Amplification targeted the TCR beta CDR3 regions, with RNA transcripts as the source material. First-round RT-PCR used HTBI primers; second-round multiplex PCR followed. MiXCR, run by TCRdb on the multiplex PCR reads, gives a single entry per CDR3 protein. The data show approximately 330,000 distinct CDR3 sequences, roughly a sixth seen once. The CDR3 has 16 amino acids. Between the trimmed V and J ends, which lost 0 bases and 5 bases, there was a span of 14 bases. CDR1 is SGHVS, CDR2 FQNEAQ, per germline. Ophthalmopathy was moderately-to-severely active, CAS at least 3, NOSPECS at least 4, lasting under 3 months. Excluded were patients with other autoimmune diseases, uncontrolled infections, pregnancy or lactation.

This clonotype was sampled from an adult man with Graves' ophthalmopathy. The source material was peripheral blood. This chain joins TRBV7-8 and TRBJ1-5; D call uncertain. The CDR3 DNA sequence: TGTGCCAGCAGCTTAGCGGACCTGAACGGAGATCAGCCCCAGCATTTT. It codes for CASSLADLNGDQPQHF.